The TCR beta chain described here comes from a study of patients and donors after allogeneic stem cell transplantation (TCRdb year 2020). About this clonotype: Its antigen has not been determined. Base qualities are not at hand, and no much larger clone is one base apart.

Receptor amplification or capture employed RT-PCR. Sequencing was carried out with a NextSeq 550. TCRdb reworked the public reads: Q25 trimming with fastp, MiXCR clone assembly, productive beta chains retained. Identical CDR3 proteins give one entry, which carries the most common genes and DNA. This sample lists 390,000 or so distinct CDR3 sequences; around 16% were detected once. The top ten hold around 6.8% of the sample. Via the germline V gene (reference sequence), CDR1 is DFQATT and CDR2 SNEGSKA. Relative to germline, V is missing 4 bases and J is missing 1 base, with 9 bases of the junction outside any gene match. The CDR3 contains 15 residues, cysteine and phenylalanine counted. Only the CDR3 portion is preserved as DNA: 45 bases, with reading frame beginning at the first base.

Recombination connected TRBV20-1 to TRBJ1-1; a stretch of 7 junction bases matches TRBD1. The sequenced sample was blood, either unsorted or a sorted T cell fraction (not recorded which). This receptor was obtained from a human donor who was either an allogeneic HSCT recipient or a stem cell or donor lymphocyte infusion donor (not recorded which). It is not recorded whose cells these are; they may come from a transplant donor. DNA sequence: TGCAGTGCTACCACCTACGACAGGGCGAACACTGAAGCTTTCTTT. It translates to CSATTYDRANTEAFF.